This T cell receptor (beta chain) is drawn from a study of blood T cell repertoires in COVID-19. TCRdb's table, derived via immunoSEQ multiplex PCR, lists solely in-frame clones and lacks some. Of about 180,000 clones in the sample, around 90% were seen once. Those enrolled, adults aged roughly 18 to 90 years, came from some 23 US areas. The CDR3 is made up of 14 amino acids. CDR1 and CDR2 from the germline V gene are KGHDR and SFDVKD. V shed 4 bases, J shed 4 bases, and the junction held 3 bases outside the gene matches. The clonotype was recovered from a woman in her late teens or twenties who had recovered from COVID-19. The gene calls are TRBV24-1 and TRBJ1-5; 7 nucleotides align to TRBD1. Input material: PBMCs or T cells enriched from blood (not recorded which). CDR3: CATSDGTVNQPQHF. The CDR3 coding sequence is TGTGCCACCAGTGACGGGACAGTTAATCAGCCCCAGCATTTT.